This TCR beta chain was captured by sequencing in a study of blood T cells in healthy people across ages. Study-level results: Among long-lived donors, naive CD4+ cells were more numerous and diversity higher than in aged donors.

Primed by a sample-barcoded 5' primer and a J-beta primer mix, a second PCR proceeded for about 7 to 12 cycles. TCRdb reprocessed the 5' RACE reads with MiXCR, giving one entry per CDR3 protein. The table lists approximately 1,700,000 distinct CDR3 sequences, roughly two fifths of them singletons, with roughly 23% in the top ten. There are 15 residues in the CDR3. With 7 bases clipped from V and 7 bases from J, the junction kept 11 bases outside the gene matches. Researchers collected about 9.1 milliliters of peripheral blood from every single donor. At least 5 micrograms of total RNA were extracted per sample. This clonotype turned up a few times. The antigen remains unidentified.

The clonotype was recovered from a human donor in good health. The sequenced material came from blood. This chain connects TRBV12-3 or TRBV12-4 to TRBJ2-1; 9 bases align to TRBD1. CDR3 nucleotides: TGTGCCAGCACTACACAGGGGGCTCTCGGGAATGAGCAGTTCTTC. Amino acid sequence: CASTTQGALGNEQFF.